A selection of T cell receptor beta chains follows, all from one sample in a study of T cells in localized non-small cell lung cancer. Only in-frame clones appear in the TCRdb table, and some are missing; sequencing was by immunoSEQ multiplex PCR. The sample lists 43,000 or so clones, 90% to 95% seen once, with roughly a tenth in the top ten. The sample in question was PBMCs, obtained before any cancer treatment. The receptor set was obtained from a woman between 35 and 70 years old with stage II lung adenocarcinoma. The CDR3 runs from the conserved cysteine through the conserved F or W. The D gene is left open where the match is weak. Expanded clones get a size class; other rows say once, few or many, or leave the size out.

CASSQAAFFGVRDDQPQHF | TGCGCCAGCAGCCAAGCGGCATTCTTCGGGGTTCGTGACGATCAGCCCCAGCATTTT | NA | NA | TRBJ1-5 | TRBV4-1
CASSKLGTPGANQPQHF | TGTGCCAGCAGCAAGCTTGGGACACCGGGGGCAAATCAGCCCCAGCATTTT | NA | NA | TRBJ1-5 | TRBV11-2
CASMTGTGTRPYGYTF | TGTGCCAGCATGACCGGGACAGGGACGAGACCATATGGCTACACCTTC | NA | TRBD1 | TRBJ1-2 | TRBV19
CSVGERGPSGYTF | TGCAGCGTTGGGGAGCGGGGGCCTAGTGGCTACACCTTC | NA | NA | TRBJ1-2 | TRBV29-1
CASSLGTVREKLFF | TGTGCCAGCAGTTTAGGGACAGTTCGAGAAAAACTGTTTTTT | NA | TRBD1 | TRBJ1-4 | TRBV28
CASSLWGRGYTF | TGTGCCAGCAGTTTATGGGGGAGAGGCTACACCTTC | NA | NA | TRBJ1-2 | TRBV28
CASSDYGYTF | TGTGCCAGTAGTGACTATGGCTACACCTTC | NA | NA | TRBJ1-2 | TRBV19
CASSAVAGPSYEQYF | TGTGCCAGCAGCGCCGTAGCGGGCCCATCCTACGAGCAGTACTTC | NA | TRBD2 | TRBJ2-7 | TRBV7-7
CAISDKGGVYNEQFF | TGTGCCATCAGTGATAAGGGGGGTGTCTACAATGAGCAGTTCTTC | few | NA | TRBJ2-1 | TRBV10-3
CASSLQGANQPQHF | TGTGCCAGCAGCTTACAGGGGGCCAATCAGCCCCAGCATTTT | NA | TRBD1 | TRBJ1-5 | TRBV5-6
CAIRPGTDNTEAFF | TGTGCCATCAGGCCCGGGACAGATAACACTGAAGCTTTCTTT | NA | TRBD1 | TRBJ1-1 | TRBV10-3
CASRPAGMSYEQYF | TGTGCCAGCAGGCCTGCGGGGATGTCCTACGAGCAGTACTTC | NA | NA | TRBJ2-7 | TRBV28
CASLSGRGQETQYF | TGTGCCAGCCTTAGCGGGAGAGGTCAAGAGACCCAGTACTTC | NA | TRBD2 | TRBJ2-5 | TRBV6-4
CASNSGASLQETQYF | TGTGCCAGTAATTCTGGTGCTAGCCTACAAGAGACCCAGTACTTC | NA | NA | TRBJ2-5 | TRBV19
CASSLGHEQYF | TGTGCCAGCAGTTTAGGCCACGAGCAGTACTTC | NA | NA | TRBJ2-7 | TRBV28
CASSLQRTGEQYF | TGTGCCAGCAGCTTACAGAGAACAGGAGAGCAGTACTTC | NA | NA | TRBJ2-5 | TRBV5-4
CASSESGTDTQYF | TGCGCCAGCAGTGAGTCTGGCACAGATACGCAGTATTTT | NA | NA | TRBJ2-3 | TRBV10-1
CASSLGSYRDMNTEAFF | TGCGCCAGCAGCTTGGGGTCGTACCGAGACATGAACACTGAAGCTTTCTTT | NA | NA | TRBJ1-1 | TRBV5-1
CSVVGPTREAGNEQFF | TGCAGCGTTGTAGGACCGACAAGGGAGGCGGGCAATGAGCAGTTCTTC | NA | NA | TRBJ2-1 | TRBV29-1
CASSFNQGASSYEQYF | TGTGCCAGCAGTTTTAATCAGGGGGCGAGCTCCTACGAGCAGTACTTC | NA | TRBD1 | TRBJ2-7 | TRBV28
CSARWVYGYTF | TGCAGTGCTAGATGGGTCTATGGCTACACCTTC | NA | NA | TRBJ1-2 | TRBV20-1
CSVEEGTSVNTEAFF | TGCAGCGTTGAGGAGGGTACGTCCGTGAACACTGAAGCTTTCTTT | NA | NA | TRBJ1-1 | TRBV29-1
CASSLATGIGEKLFF | TGTGCCAGCAGCTTAGCGACAGGGATTGGTGAAAAACTGTTTTTT | NA | TRBD1 | TRBJ1-4 | TRBV7-6
CASSVGGGGSPLHF | TGTGCCAGCAGCGTGGGGGGAGGAGGGTCCCCCCTCCACTTT | NA | NA | TRBJ1-6 | TRBV9
CASTRYSNTGELFF | TGTGCCAGCACCAGATATTCGAACACCGGGGAGCTGTTTTTT | NA | NA | TRBJ2-2 | TRBV2
CASSQSGGYSYNEQFF | TGTGCCAGCAGCCAGAGCGGGGGTTATTCCTACAATGAGCAGTTCTTC | NA | TRBD2 | TRBJ2-1 | TRBV11-2
CASSYTDTNEKLFF | TGTGCCAGCAGTTACACAGACACTAATGAAAAACTGTTTTTT | NA | NA | TRBJ1-4 | TRBV6-6
CASSTLTGDGTEAFF | TGTGCCAGCAGCACCCTGACAGGGGACGGCACTGAAGCTTTCTTT | NA | TRBD1 | TRBJ1-1 | TRBV7-9
CASASGTGRNEKLFF | TGTGCCAGCGCCTCCGGGACAGGCCGTAATGAAAAACTGTTTTTT | NA | TRBD1 | TRBJ1-4 | TRBV19
CASKLNEKLFF | TGTGCCAGCAAGCTTAATGAAAAACTGTTTTTT | NA | NA | TRBJ1-4 | TRBV6-5
CASSLSGAGGDTEAFF | TGCGCCAGCAGCTTGTCGGGGGCCGGAGGGGACACTGAAGCTTTCTTT | NA | NA | TRBJ1-1 | TRBV5-1
CASSLDSLAGGAVYGYTF | TGTGCCAGCAGCTTGGACTCTTTGGCAGGGGGCGCGGTCTATGGCTACACCTTC | NA | TRBD1 | TRBJ1-2 | TRBV5-4
CASSLPFTTNEKLFF | TGTGCCAGCAGTTTACCGTTCACAACTAATGAAAAACTGTTTTTT | NA | NA | TRBJ1-4 | TRBV28
CASMARGSTGELFF | TGTGCCAGCATGGCCAGGGGAAGCACCGGGGAGCTGTTTTTT | NA | NA | TRBJ2-2 | TRBV14
CATGILATQYF | TGTGCCACTGGGATTCTGGCGACCCAGTACTTC | NA | NA | TRBJ2-5 | TRBV2
CASSISGREVRPQHF | TGTGCCAGCAGTATATCGGGGCGCGAGGTGCGGCCCCAGCATTTT | NA | NA | TRBJ1-5 | TRBV6-1
CASSFRGDHTEAFF | TGTGCCAGCAGTTTCCGCGGGGATCACACTGAAGCTTTCTTT | NA | NA | TRBJ1-1 | TRBV27
CASSAHRGTSNQPQHF | TGTGCCAGCAGTGCCCACAGGGGGACTAGCAATCAGCCCCAGCATTTT | NA | TRBD1 | TRBJ1-5 | TRBV6-1
CASYDDINTGELFF | TGCGCCAGCTACGATGATATAAACACCGGGGAGCTGTTTTTT | NA | NA | TRBJ2-2 | TRBV4-1
CASSYSRGSEKLFF | TGTGCCAGCAGTTACTCTAGAGGATCGGAAAAACTGTTTTTT | NA | NA | TRBJ1-4 | TRBV6-5
CASRERGALGPQHF | TGTGCCAGCAGGGAACGTGGCGCTTTGGGGCCCCAGCATTTT | NA | NA | TRBJ1-5 | TRBV6-1
CASSPMSGNQPQHF | TGTGCCAGCAGTCCTATGAGTGGCAATCAGCCCCAGCATTTT | NA | NA | TRBJ1-5 | TRBV6-1
CASTRSETGDQPQHF | TGTGCCAGCACCCGGTCAGAAACGGGTGATCAGCCCCAGCATTTT | NA | NA | TRBJ1-5 | TRBV7-9
CASRTSGSLYEQYF | TGCGCCAGCCGGACTAGCGGGAGCCTCTACGAGCAGTACTTC | NA | TRBD2 | TRBJ2-7 | TRBV10-2
CASSPGTFGEEQYF | TGTGCCAGCAGCCCCGGGACCTTCGGGGAGGAGCAGTACTTC | once | NA | TRBJ2-7 | TRBV7-2
CASSSPPTVTQYF | TGTGCCAGCAGCTCCCCCCCAACGGTTACGCAGTATTTT | NA | NA | TRBJ2-3 | TRBV7-3
CASSVTGEYYYEQYF | TGTGCCAGCAGTGTGACGGGGGAGTACTACTACGAGCAGTACTTC | once | NA | TRBJ2-7 | TRBV2
CASSFTQGSSGNTIYF | TGTGCCAGCAGCTTCACTCAGGGAAGCTCTGGAAACACCATATATTTT | NA | NA | TRBJ1-3 | TRBV7-2
CASSLLGSAYSNQPQHF | TGTGCCAGCAGCTTATTGGGGTCGGCGTATAGCAATCAGCCCCAGCATTTT | NA | NA | TRBJ1-5 | TRBV11-2
CASSERGGYNEQFF | TGTGCCAGCAGCGAACGGGGAGGCTACAATGAGCAGTTCTTC | NA | NA | TRBJ2-1 | TRBV7-8
CASSLGDRDRTFNQPQHF | TGTGCCAGCAGCTTGGGGGACAGGGACCGAACTTTCAATCAGCCCCAGCATTTT | NA | TRBD1 | TRBJ1-5 | TRBV5-8
CASSAGVRGASPQETQYF | TGTGCCAGCAGTGCGGGGGTTAGGGGGGCTAGCCCCCAAGAGACCCAGTACTTC | few | NA | TRBJ2-5 | TRBV2
CASSPSGEETQYF | TGTGCCAGCTCTCCAAGCGGGGAAGAGACCCAGTACTTC | NA | TRBD2 | TRBJ2-5 | TRBV18
CASSRRTATNEQFF | TGTGCCAGCAGCCGACGGACAGCGACCAATGAGCAGTTCTTC | NA | NA | TRBJ2-1 | TRBV7-3
CASSPQGGGANVLTF | TGCGCCAGCAGTCCACAGGGTGGTGGGGCCAACGTCCTGACTTTC | NA | NA | TRBJ2-6 | TRBV10-2
CASSLRLAGINEQFF | TGTGCCAGCAGTTTGAGGCTAGCGGGGATAAATGAGCAGTTCTTC | NA | TRBD2 | TRBJ2-1 | TRBV28
CASKLAYSYEQYF | TGTGCCAGCAAATTAGCGTACTCCTACGAGCAGTACTTC | NA | NA | TRBJ2-7 | TRBV6-1